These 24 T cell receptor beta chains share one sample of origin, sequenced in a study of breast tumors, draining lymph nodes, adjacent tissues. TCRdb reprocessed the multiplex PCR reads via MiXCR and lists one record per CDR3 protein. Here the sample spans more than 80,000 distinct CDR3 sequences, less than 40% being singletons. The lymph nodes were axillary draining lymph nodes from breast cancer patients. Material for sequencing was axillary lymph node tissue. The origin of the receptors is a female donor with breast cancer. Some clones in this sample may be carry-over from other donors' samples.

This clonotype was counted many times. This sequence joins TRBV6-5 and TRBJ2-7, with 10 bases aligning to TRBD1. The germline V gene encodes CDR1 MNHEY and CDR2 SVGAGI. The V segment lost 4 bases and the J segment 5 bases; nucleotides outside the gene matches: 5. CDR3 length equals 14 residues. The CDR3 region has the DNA TGTGCCAGCAGTTTCTTGACAGGGGGCGACGAGCAGTACTTC. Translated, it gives CASSFLTGGDEQYF.

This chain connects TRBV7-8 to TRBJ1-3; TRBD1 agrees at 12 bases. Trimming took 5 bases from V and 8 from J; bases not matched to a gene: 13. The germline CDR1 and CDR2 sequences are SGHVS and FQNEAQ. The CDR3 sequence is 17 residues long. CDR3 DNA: TGTGCCAGCAGCCAAATCACCGGGACAGGGGGCGAAGACACCATATATTTT. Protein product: CASSQITGTGGEDTIYF.

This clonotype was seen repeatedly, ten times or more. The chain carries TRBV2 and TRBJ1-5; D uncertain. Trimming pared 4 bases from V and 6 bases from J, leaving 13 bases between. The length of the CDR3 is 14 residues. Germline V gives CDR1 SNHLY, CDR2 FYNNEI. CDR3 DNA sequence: TGTGCCAGCAGTGGGGGTGACAATGGTCAGCCCCAGCATTTT. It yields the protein CASSGGDNGQPQHF.

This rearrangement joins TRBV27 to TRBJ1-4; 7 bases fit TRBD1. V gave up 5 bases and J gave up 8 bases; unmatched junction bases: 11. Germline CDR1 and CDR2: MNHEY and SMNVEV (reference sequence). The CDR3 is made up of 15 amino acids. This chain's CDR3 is CASSPPGQRWEKLFF. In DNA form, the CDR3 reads TGTGCCAGCAGTCCCCCGGGACAGCGGTGGGAAAAACTGTTTTTT.

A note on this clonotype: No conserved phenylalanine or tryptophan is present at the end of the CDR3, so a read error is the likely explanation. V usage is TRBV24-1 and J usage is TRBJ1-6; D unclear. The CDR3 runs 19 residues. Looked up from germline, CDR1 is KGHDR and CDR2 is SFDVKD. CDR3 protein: CATSDLQDRWDDYNSPLHS. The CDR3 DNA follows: TGCGCCACCAGTGATTTACAAGATAGGTGGGATGACTATAATTCACCCCTCCACTCT.

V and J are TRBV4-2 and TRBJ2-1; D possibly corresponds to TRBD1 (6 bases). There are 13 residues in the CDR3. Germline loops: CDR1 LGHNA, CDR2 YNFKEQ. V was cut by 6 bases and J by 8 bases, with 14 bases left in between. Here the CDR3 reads CASRQIQGDEQFF. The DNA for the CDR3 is TGTGCCAGCAGGCAAATACAGGGCGATGAGCAGTTCTTC.

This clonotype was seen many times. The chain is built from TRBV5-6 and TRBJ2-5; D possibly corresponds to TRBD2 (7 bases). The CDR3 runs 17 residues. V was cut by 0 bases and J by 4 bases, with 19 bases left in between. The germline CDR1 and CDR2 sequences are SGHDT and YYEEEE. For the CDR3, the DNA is TGTGCCAGCAGCTTGGGCCCACGGGGGGCTCAGGGAGAGACCCAGTACTTC. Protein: CASSLGPRGAQGETQYF.

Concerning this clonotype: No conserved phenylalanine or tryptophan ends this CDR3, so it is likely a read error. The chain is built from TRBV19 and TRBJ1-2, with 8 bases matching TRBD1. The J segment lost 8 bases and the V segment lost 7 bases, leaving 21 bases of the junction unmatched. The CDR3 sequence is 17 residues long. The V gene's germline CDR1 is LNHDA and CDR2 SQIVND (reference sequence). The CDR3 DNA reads TGTGCCAGTACCGTGGGGGGACAGGTCTACCACAGCGGAGGCTACACCCTC. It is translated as CASTVGGQVYHSGGYTL.

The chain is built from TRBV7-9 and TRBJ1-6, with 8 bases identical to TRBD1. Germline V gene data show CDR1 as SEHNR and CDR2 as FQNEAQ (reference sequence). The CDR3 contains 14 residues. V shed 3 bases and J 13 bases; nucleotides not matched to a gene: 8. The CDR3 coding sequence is TGTGCCAGCAGCTTCCGACAGGGGTATTTCCCCCTCCACTTT. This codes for CASSFRQGYFPLHF. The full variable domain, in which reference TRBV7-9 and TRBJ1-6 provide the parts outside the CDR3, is DTGVSQNPRHKITKRGQNVTFRCDPISEHNRLYWYRQTLGQGPEFLTYFQNEAQLEKSRLLSDRFSAERPKGSFSTLEIQRTEQGDSAMYLCASSFRQGYFPLHFGNGTRLTVT.

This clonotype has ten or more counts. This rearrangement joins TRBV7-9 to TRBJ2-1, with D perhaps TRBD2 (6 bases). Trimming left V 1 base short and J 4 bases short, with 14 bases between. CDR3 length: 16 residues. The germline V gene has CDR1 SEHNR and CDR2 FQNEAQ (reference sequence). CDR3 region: CASSLDLAPLYNEQFF. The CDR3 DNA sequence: TGTGCCAGCAGCTTAGACCTAGCGCCTCTATACAATGAGCAGTTCTTC.

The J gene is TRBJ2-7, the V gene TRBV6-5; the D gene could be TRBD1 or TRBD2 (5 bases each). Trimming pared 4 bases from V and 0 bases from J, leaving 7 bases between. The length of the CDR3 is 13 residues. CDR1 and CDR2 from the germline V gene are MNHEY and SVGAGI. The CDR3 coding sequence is TGTGCCAGCAGTTGGGACCCCTCCTACGAGCAGTACTTC. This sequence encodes CASSWDPSYEQYF.

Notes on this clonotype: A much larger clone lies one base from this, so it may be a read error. This chain's CDR3 is CASSHGNTGELFF. The CDR3 region has the DNA TGTGCCAGCAGTCACGGGAACACCGGGGAGCTGTTTTTT. V usage is TRBV6-4 and J usage is TRBJ2-2; no clear D. V lost 5 bases and J lost 1, with 5 bases in between. The CDR3 is 13 residues long. CDR1 and CDR2 (germline): MRHNA, SNTAGT.

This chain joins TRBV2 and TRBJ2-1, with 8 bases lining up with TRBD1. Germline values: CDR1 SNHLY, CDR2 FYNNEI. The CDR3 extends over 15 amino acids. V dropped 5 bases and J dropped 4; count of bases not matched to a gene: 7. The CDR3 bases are TGTGCCAGCAGTCAAGACGGGACAGGATACAATGAGCAGTTCTTC. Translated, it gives CASSQDGTGYNEQFF.

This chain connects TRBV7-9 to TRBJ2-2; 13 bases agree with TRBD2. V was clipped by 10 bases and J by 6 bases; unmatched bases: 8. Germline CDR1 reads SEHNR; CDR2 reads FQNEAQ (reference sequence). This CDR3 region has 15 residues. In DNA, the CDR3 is TGTGCCATCAGTGTAGGGACTAGCGGGGCCGGGGAGCTGTTTTTT. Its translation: CAISVGTSGAGELFF.

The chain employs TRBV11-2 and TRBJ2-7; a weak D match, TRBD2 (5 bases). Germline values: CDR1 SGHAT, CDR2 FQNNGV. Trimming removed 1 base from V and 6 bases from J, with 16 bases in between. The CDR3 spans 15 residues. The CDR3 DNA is TGTGCCAGCAGCTTAGTTCTAGCCCCGCTGGGCGAGCAGTACTTC. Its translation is CASSLVLAPLGEQYF. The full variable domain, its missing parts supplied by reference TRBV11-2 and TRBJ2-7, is EAGVAQSPRYKIIEKRQSVAFWCNPISGHATLYWYQQILGQGPKLLIQFQNNGVVDDSQLPKDRFSAERLKGVDSTLKIQPAKLEDSAVYLCASSLVLAPLGEQYFGPGTRLTVT.

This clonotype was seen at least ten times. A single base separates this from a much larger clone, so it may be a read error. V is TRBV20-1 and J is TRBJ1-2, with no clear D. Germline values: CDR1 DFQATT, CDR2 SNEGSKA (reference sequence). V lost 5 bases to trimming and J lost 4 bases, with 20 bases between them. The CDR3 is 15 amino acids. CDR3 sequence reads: CSALRLGGGTYGYTF. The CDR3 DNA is TGCAGTGCTCTAAGGTTGGGAGGTGGTACCTATGGCTACACCTTC.

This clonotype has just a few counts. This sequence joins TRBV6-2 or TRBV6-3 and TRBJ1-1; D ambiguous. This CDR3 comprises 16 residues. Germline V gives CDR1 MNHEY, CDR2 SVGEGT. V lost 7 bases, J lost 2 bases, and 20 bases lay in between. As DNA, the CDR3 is TGTGCCAGCATTTTGTCCCGCGCAACAGCTAACACTGAAGCTTTCTTT. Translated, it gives CASILSRATANTEAFF.

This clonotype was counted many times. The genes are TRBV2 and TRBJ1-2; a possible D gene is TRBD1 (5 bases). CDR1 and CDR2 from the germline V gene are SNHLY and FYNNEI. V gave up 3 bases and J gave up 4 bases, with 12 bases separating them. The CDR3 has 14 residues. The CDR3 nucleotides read TGTGCCAGCAGTGACCAGGGACCCCTCTATGGCTACACCTTC. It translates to CASSDQGPLYGYTF.

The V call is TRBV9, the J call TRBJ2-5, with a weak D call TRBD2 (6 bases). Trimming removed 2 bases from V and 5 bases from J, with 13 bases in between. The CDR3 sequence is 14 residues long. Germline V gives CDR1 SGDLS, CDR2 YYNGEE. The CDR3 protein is CASSVGAGMETQYF. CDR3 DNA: TGTGCCAGCAGCGTTGGAGCGGGTATGGAGACCCAGTACTTC.

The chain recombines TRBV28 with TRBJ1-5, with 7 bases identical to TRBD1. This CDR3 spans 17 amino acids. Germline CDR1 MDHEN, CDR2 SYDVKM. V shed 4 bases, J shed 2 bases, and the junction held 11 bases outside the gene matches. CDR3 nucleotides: TGTGCCAGCAGTTCCTACCCAATCGGGACAGGCAATCAGCCCCAGCATTTT. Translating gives CASSSYPIGTGNQPQHF.

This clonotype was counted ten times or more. DNA for the CDR3: TGTGCCACCAGTGAAACAGGACAGCGCGAGCAGTACTTC. Translating it yields CATSETGQREQYF. The chain combines TRBV24-1 with TRBJ2-7; D may be TRBD1 (6 bases). The CDR3 runs to 13 residues. Trimming stripped 4 bases from V and 6 bases from J, with 12 bases between. Germline CDR1 is KGHDR and CDR2 is SFDVKD.

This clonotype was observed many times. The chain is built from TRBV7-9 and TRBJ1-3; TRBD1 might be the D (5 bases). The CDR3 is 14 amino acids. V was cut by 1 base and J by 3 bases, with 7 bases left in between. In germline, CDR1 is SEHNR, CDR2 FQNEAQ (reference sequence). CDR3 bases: TGTGCCAGCAGCTTAGAGCAGGGTGGAAACACCATATATTTT. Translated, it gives CASSLEQGGNTIYF. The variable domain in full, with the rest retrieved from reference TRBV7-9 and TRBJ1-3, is DTGVSQNPRHKITKRGQNVTFRCDPISEHNRLYWYRQTLGQGPEFLTYFQNEAQLEKSRLLSDRFSAERPKGSFSTLEIQRTEQGDSAMYLCASSLEQGGNTIYFGEGSWLTVV.

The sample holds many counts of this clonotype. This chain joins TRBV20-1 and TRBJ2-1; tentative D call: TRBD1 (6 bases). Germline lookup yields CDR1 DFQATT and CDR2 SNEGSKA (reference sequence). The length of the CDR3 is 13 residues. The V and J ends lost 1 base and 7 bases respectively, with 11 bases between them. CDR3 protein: CSARGGPGNEQFF. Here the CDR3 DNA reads TGCAGTGCTAGAGGGGGGCCGGGGAATGAGCAGTTCTTC.

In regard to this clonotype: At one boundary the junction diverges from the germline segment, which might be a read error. The CDR3 spells CASSPRGSYNEQSF. The DNA of the CDR3 is TGTGCCAGCAGCCCCAGGGGCTCCTACAATGAGCAGTCCTTC. The chain has TRBV7-2 and TRBJ2-1; D is possibly TRBD1 (6 bases). The CDR3 sequence is 14 residues long. Germline CDR1 reads SGHTA; CDR2 reads FQGNSA. The variable domain in full, with the rest retrieved from reference TRBV7-2 and TRBJ2-1, is GAGVSQSPSNKVTEKGKDVELRCDPISGHTALYWYRQSLGQGLEFLIYFQGNSAPDKSGLPSDRFSAERTGGSVSTLTIQRTQQEDSAVYLCASSPRGSYNEQSFGPGTRLTVL.